The source of this T cell receptor (beta chain) is a study of T cell changes during pregnancy in multiple sclerosis. This clone was found once. Assay used: immunoSEQ multiplex PCR; TCRdb lists only in-frame clones, some missing. The repertoire holds approximately 89,000 clones, with around 94% as singletons. Germline V gene sequence: CDR1 MDHEN, CDR2 SYDVKM. The ends were cut back, 5 bases at V and 9 bases at J, with 20 bases in the middle. The CDR3 extends over 15 amino acids. This material consisted of peripheral blood, taken after pregnancy. The chain links TRBV28 to TRBJ1-5, with a tentative D call TRBD1 (6 bases). The receptor was isolated from a female donor in good health, enrolled as a control in a pregnancy study. The CDR3 bases are TGTGCCAGCAGTGTCACAGGGAAATCCATGGGGCCCCAGCATTTT. It is translated as CASSVTGKSMGPQHF.